Listed below are T cell receptor beta chains from one sample, sequenced in a study of cytotoxic CD8 clonotypes in ibrutinib-treated CLL. Using immunoSEQ multiplex PCR, the repertoire was profiled, and TCRdb retains in-frame clones only, with some absent. The profile shows some 120,000 clones, around 84% of them singletons. The material was PBMCs, obtained after 24 months of ibrutinib treatment. These receptors came from a human donor with chronic lymphocytic leukemia. CDR3s include the opening cysteine and the closing phenylalanine or tryptophan. D genes are given only for firm matches. Only some rows state a clone size, as once, few, many or a class for expanded clones.

TRBJ1-1,-,once,TRBV6-5,TGTGCCAGCAGAAACCTGGGCGAAGCGGCTTTCTTT,CASRNLGEAAFF
TRBJ1-5,TRBD1,-,TRBV7-2,TGTGCCAGCAGCCGTAAGACAGGGCCGGATCAGCCCCAGCATTTT,CASSRKTGPDQPQHF
TRBJ2-1,-,-,TRBV7-3,TGTGCCAGCAGCTCCCTAGCAAGGGTAGAGAGACTCCGAATCAATGAGCAGTTCTTC,CASSSLARVERLRINEQFF
TRBJ1-2,-,-,TRBV30,TGTGCCTGGAGTGTAAGGTTCTATGGCTACACCTTC,CAWSVRFYGYTF
TRBJ2-2,TRBD1,-,TRBV6-1,TGTGCCAGCCGGACAGGGCTAAACGCCGGGGAGCTGTTTTTT,CASRTGLNAGELFF
TRBJ2-2,-,-,TRBV5-4,TGTGCCAGCAGCCGGACACGGAGGACGAACACCGGGGAGCTGTTTTTT,CASSRTRRTNTGELFF
TRBJ2-1,-,few,TRBV11-2,TGTGCCAGCAGCCAAACAACTAGCTCGGGGGGCCCTAATGAGCAGTTCTTC,CASSQTTSSGGPNEQFF
TRBJ1-2,-,few,TRBV6-1,TGTGCCAGCAGTGAAACAGACCGCTCCCACTATGGCTACACCTTC,CASSETDRSHYGYTF
TRBJ2-3,TRBD1,-,TRBV19,TGTGCCAGTAGCGAGACAGGGGGCGGCACAGATACGCAGTATTTT,CASSETGGGTDTQYF
TRBJ2-4,-,-,TRBV7-2,TGTGCCAGCAGCTTGACTAGAGCCAAAAACATTCAGTACTTC,CASSLTRAKNIQYF
TRBJ1-2,TRBD1,-,TRBV30,TGTGCCTGGAGTGACCGCGGGACAGGGAACGGCTACACCTTC,CAWSDRGTGNGYTF
TRBJ1-4,-,-,TRBV29-1,TGCAGCGTTGACTACGGGCTAGATGGGGAAAAACTGTTTTTT,CSVDYGLDGEKLFF
TRBJ2-5,-,few,TRBV20-1,TGCAGTGCTAGCCCGAAAGAGACCCAGTACTTC,CSASPKETQYF
TRBJ2-7,-,few,TRBV5-4,TGTGCCAGCAGCTTGGAGGGCGGGCAGGGGAGCGAGCAGTACTTC,CASSLEGGQGSEQYF